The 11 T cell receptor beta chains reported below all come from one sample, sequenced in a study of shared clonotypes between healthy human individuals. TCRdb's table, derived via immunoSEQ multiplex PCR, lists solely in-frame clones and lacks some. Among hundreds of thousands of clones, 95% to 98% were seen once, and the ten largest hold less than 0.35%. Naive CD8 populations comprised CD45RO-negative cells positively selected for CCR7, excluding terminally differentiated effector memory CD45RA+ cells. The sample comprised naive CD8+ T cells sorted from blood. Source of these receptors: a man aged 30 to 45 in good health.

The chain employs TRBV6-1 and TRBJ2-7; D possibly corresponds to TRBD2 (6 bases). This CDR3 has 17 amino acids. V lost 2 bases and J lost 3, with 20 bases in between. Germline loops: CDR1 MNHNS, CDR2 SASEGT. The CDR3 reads CASSEWGVPPSYYEQYF. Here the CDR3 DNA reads TGTGCCAGCAGTGAATGGGGGGTTCCCCCCTCCTACTACGAGCAGTACTTC.

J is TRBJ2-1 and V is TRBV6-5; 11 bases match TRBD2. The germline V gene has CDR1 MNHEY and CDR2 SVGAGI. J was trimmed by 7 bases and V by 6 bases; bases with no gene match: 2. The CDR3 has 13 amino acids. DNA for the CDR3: TGTGCCAGCAGGACTAGCGGGGAAAATGAGCAGTTCTTC. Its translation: CASRTSGENEQFF.

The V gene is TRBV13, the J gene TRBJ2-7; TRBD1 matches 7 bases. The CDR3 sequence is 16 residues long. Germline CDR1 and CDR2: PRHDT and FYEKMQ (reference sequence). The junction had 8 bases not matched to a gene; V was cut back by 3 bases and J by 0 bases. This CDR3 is CASSLTGTASSYEQYF. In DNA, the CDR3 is TGTGCCAGCAGCTTGACCGGGACAGCTAGCTCCTACGAGCAGTACTTC. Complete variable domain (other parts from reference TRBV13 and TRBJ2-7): AAGVIQSPRHLIKEKRETATLKCYPIPRHDTVYWYQQGPGQDPQFLISFYEKMQSDKGSIPDRFSAQQFSDYHSELNMSSLELGDSALYFCASSLTGTASSYEQYFGPGTRLTVT.

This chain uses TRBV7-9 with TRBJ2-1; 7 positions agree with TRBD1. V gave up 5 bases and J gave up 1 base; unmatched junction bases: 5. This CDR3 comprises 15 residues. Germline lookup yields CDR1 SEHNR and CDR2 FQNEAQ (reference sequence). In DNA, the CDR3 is TGTGCCAGCAGCCCGACAGGGAGATCCTACAATGAGCAGTTCTTC. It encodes CASSPTGRSYNEQFF.

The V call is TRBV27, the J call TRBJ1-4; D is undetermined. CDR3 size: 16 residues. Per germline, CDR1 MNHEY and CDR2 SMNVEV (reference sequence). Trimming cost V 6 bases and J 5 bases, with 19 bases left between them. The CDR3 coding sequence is TGTGCCAGCAGACCACACTCCGGGCTGCAGAATGAAAAACTGTTTTTT. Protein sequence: CASRPHSGLQNEKLFF.

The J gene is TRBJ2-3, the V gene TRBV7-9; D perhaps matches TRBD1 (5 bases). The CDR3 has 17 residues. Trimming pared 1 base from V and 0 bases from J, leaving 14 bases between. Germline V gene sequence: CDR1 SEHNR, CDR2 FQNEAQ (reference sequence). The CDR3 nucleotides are TGTGCCAGCAGCTTAGAGACAGTGCCCGGGAGCACAGATACGCAGTATTTT. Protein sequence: CASSLETVPGSTDTQYF.

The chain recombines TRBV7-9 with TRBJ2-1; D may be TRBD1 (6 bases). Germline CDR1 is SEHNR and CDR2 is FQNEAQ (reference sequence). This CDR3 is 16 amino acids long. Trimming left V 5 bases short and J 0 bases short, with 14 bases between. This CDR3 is CASSLLGGPSYNEQFF. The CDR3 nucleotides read TGTGCCAGCAGCCTCCTTGGGGGCCCCTCCTACAATGAGCAGTTCTTC.

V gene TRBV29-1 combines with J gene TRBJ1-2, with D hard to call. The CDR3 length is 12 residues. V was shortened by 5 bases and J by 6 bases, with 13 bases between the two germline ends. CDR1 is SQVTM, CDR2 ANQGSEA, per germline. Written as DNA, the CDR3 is TGCAGCGTTTTTATTTTGACGGATGGCTACACCTTC. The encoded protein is CSVFILTDGYTF.

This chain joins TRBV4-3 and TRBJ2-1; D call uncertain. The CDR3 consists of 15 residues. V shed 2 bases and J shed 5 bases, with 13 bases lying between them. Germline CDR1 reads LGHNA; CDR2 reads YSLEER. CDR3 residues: CASSQITGVNNEQFF. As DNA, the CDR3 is TGCGCCAGCAGCCAAATTACGGGCGTAAACAATGAGCAGTTCTTC.

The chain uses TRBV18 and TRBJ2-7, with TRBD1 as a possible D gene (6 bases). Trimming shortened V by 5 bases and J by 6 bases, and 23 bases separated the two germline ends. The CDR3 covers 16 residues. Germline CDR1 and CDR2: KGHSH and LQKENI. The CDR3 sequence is CASSTRRDTIGAEQYF. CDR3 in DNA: TGTGCCAGCTCAACCCGAAGGGACACAATAGGGGCCGAGCAGTACTTC.

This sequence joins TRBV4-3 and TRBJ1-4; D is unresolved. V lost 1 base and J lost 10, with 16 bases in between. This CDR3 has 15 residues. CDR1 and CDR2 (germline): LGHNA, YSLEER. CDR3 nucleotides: TGCGCCAGCAGCCAAGTTCGCGGGGTATTAAGAAAACTGTTTTTT. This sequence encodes CASSQVRGVLRKLFF.